This passage covers 21 T cell receptor beta chains from one sample sequenced in a study of shared clonotypes between healthy human individuals (dated by TCRdb to the early 2020s). The receptor library was made with the immunoSEQ multiplex PCR assay. This immuneACCESS table, as held by TCRdb, lists in-frame sequences with V and J called but not all clones. Of the missing ones, under half trace to an unresolved V gene in checked studies; the others have no known cause. The sample data list some 2,400,000 clones, and approximately 95% of these were observed just once. Around 0.13% of the sample is in the top ten clones. The specimen sequenced was naive CD4+ T cells sorted from blood. The cell subset or site tag for this specimen amounts to: CD45RA+ positively selected. The origin of the receptors is a young man in good health.

V gene TRBV5-6 combines with J gene TRBJ1-6; TRBD1 agrees at 8 bases. Germline CDR1 is SGHDT and CDR2 is YYEEEE. The CDR3 runs 16 residues. V gave up 4 bases and J gave up 11 bases; unmatched junction bases: 14. CDR3 residues: CASSRGGTGRTAPLHF. The CDR3 DNA follows: TGTGCCAGCAGCAGGGGGGGGACAGGTCGTACTGCACCCCTCCACTTT.

In nucleotides, the CDR3 is TGCGCCAGCAGCTCCGGACAGGGATGGGATGAAAAACTGTTTTTT. Its protein product is CASSSGQGWDEKLFF. The chain joins TRBV5-1 to TRBJ1-4; 8 bases align to TRBD1. Unmatched junction bases numbered 7, after V lost 3 bases and J lost 6 bases. The germline V gene has CDR1 SGHRS and CDR2 YFSETQ. The CDR3 runs 15 residues. Complete variable domain (other parts from reference TRBV5-1 and TRBJ1-4): KAGVTQTPRYLIKTRGQQVTLSCSPISGHRSVSWYQQTPGQGLQFLFEYFSETQRNKGNFPGRFSGRQFSNSRSEMNVSTLELGDSALYLCASSSGQGWDEKLFFGSGTQLSVL.

This clone was seen just once. The rearrangement joins TRBV7-9 to TRBJ2-7, with a tentative D call TRBD1 (5 bases). CDR3 size: 15 residues. Trimming cost V 1 base and J 3 bases, with 13 bases left between them. Germline-derived CDR1 and CDR2 are SEHNR and FQNEAQ (reference sequence). CDR3 protein: CASSLDGARVYEQYF. CDR3 nucleotides: TGTGCCAGCAGCTTAGATGGTGCCAGGGTCTACGAGCAGTACTTC.

The genes are TRBV7-3 and TRBJ2-3; 7 bases are shared with TRBD2. V shed 5 bases and J 6 bases; nucleotides not matched to a gene: 5. In germline, CDR1 is SGHTA, CDR2 FQGTGA. The CDR3 loop spans 13 amino acids. CDR3 protein: CASSGLESDTQYF. Here the CDR3 DNA reads TGTGCCAGCAGCGGACTAGAATCGGATACGCAGTATTTT.

The chain is built from TRBV7-2 and TRBJ2-1; TRBD2 might be the D (6 bases). Germline CDR1 is SGHTA and CDR2 is FQGNSA. The CDR3 has 15 amino acids. Trimming removed 6 bases from V and 7 bases from J, with 19 bases in between. CDR3 protein: CASSPGRGWSNEQFF. The CDR3 DNA follows: TGTGCCAGCAGTCCAGGACGGGGGTGGTCGAATGAGCAGTTCTTC.

The chain uses TRBV11-2 and TRBJ2-1; 12 bases align to TRBD2. CDR1 SGHAT and CDR2 FQNNGV come from the germline V gene. This CDR3 is 17 amino acids long. V dropped 5 bases and J dropped 1; count of bases not matched to a gene: 6. The CDR3: CASSPYLAGGSYNEQFF. As DNA, the CDR3 is TGTGCCAGCAGCCCCTACCTAGCGGGAGGGTCCTACAATGAGCAGTTCTTC.

The chain joins TRBV7-2 to TRBJ2-5; the match to TRBD1 covers 12 bases. The CDR3 consists of 16 residues. Unmatched junction bases numbered 9, after V lost 5 bases and J lost 5 bases. Germline CDR1 reads SGHTA; CDR2 reads FQGNSA. Here the CDR3 DNA reads TGTGCCAGCAGCGTCTCCGGGACAGGGGGCTGGGAGACCCAGTACTTC. This sequence encodes CASSVSGTGGWETQYF.

To note about this clone: At the DNA level, this CDR3 is encoded by other sequences in the same sample as well. The chain recombines TRBV7-2 with TRBJ2-3; D not resolved. V gave up 1 base and J gave up 4 bases, with 9 bases separating them. This CDR3 is 14 amino acids long. Germline V gives CDR1 SGHTA, CDR2 FQGNSA. The CDR3 here is CASSLVVDADTQYF. CDR3 DNA sequence: TGTGCCAGCAGCTTAGTAGTTGATGCAGATACGCAGTATTTT.

This clone was detected only once. The chain is built from TRBV10-3 and TRBJ1-5; 9 bases are a match to TRBD1. Germline values: CDR1 ENHRY, CDR2 SYGVKD. This CDR3 has 15 amino acids. After removal of 9 bases from V and 7 bases from J, the junction contained 13 bases not matched to a gene. CDR3 sequence reads: CAIARDREAGQPQHF. The CDR3 coding sequence is TGTGCCATTGCCCGGGACAGGGAGGCCGGGCAGCCCCAGCATTTT.

V is TRBV19 and J is TRBJ2-7, with TRBD1 matching 8 bases. V lost 1 base and J lost 5; bases outside the gene matches: 7. Germline V gene data show CDR1 as LNHDA and CDR2 as SQIVND (reference sequence). This CDR3 region has 15 residues. The CDR3 region has the DNA TGTGCCAGTAGTATAGGAGGAGGACAGGGTGACGAGCAGTACTTC. This encodes CASSIGGGQGDEQYF.

This clone was recorded only once. The V and J genes are TRBV6-1 and TRBJ2-7; 10 bases match TRBD1. V trimming: 5 bases; J trimming: 3 bases; junction bases outside the gene matches: 7. The CDR3 sequence is 15 residues long. Per the germline V gene, CDR1 is MNHNS and CDR2 is SASEGT. The CDR3 is CASSSGTGVFYEQYF. The CDR3 DNA sequence: TGTGCCAGCAGTTCAGGGACAGGGGTATTCTACGAGCAGTACTTC.

This chain links TRBV5-1 with TRBJ2-7; maybe TRBD2 (6 bases). The CDR3 loop spans 15 amino acids. The V and J ends lost 0 bases and 4 bases respectively, with 14 bases between them. The germline V gene encodes CDR1 SGHRS and CDR2 YFSETQ. The CDR3 nucleotides are TGCGCCAGCAGCTTGGCCCGGGGAGGAGCTTACGAGCAGTACTTC. Translating gives CASSLARGGAYEQYF.

The table lists this clone with a count of one. CDR3 DNA: TGTGCCAGCTCATCAGGGACAAGGAACACTGAAGCTTTCTTT. Residues: CASSSGTRNTEAFF. V gene TRBV18 combines with J gene TRBJ1-1; D is possibly TRBD1 (6 bases). The V gene lost 5 bases and the J gene lost 1 base, with 11 bases spanning the gap. This CDR3 region has 14 residues. Germline loops: CDR1 KGHSH, CDR2 LQKENI.

Details on this clone: This CDR3 is also generated by other DNA sequences in the sample. The rearrangement joins TRBV5-4 to TRBJ2-5; 8 nucleotides match TRBD2. Germline V CDR1 and CDR2: SGHNT, YYREEE (reference sequence). The CDR3 consists of 14 residues. The J segment lost 5 bases and the V segment lost 4 bases, leaving 7 bases of the junction unmatched. CDR3 bases: TGTGCCAGCAGCCCCGGACTAGCTGCTGAGACCCAGTACTTC. Residues: CASSPGLAAETQYF. Looking up the rest from reference TRBV5-4 and TRBJ2-5 gives the full variable domain: ETGVTQSPTHLIKTRGQQVTLRCSSQSGHNTVSWYQQALGQGPQFIFQYYREEENGRGNFPPRFSGLQFPNYSSELNVNALELDDSALYLCASSPGLAAETQYFGPGTRLLVL.

V and J are TRBV18 and TRBJ2-3; D is unresolved. With 6 bases removed from V and 0 bases from J, the gap between germline ends came to 7 bases. This CDR3 spans 13 amino acids. The germline V gene encodes CDR1 KGHSH and CDR2 LQKENI. As DNA, the CDR3 is TGTGCCAGCTCCCTCACTAGCACAGATACGCAGTATTTT. Its protein is CASSLTSTDTQYF.

V and J are TRBV7-6 and TRBJ2-2; no reliable D call. Per germline, CDR1 SGHVS and CDR2 FNYEAQ. CDR3 length: 12 amino acids. V lost 5 bases, J lost 8 bases, and 9 bases lay in between. The CDR3 sequence is CASSPPSGELFF. For the CDR3, the DNA is TGTGCCAGCAGCCCCCCTAGTGGGGAGCTGTTTTTT.

The chain is built from TRBV6-1 and TRBJ2-1; 8 bases line up with TRBD2. Trimming cost V 5 bases and J 5 bases; bases outside gene matches: 8. Germline V gene lookup returns CDR1 MNHNS and CDR2 SASEGT. The CDR3 runs to 15 residues. The CDR3 region is CASSSKLAENNEQFF. In nucleotides, the CDR3 is TGTGCCAGCAGTTCGAAACTAGCGGAAAACAATGAGCAGTTCTTC.

The chain links TRBV28 to TRBJ1-4; weak D call: TRBD1 (5 bases). The CDR3 loop spans 16 amino acids. The V end was cut by 2 bases, the J end by 8 bases, with 18 bases between. Germline V gives CDR1 MDHEN, CDR2 SYDVKM. The CDR3 spells CASSLPLGTGGEKLFF. The CDR3 region has the DNA TGTGCCAGCAGTTTACCCCTCGGGACGGGAGGGGAAAAACTGTTTTTT.

The CDR3 region is CASSLRLQGGEQYF. CDR3 DNA sequence: TGTGCCAGCAGCTTGAGGCTCCAGGGTGGCGAGCAGTACTTC. The chain recombines TRBV7-2 with TRBJ2-7, with D possibly TRBD1 on 5 matching bases. V was trimmed by 3 bases and J by 6 bases, leaving 15 bases between them. Germline assignment: CDR1 SGHTA and CDR2 FQGNSA. The CDR3 has 14 amino acids.

V gene TRBV19 combines with J gene TRBJ2-7; either TRBD1 or TRBD2 may fit D (5 bases each). Germline CDR1 LNHDA, CDR2 SQIVND (reference sequence). The CDR3 runs 14 residues. V lost 5 bases, J lost 3 bases, and 14 bases lay in between. CDR3 residues: CASSPRDPNYEQYF. DNA for the CDR3: TGTGCCAGTAGTCCCAGGGACCCTAACTACGAGCAGTACTTC.

This rearrangement joins TRBV7-2 to TRBJ2-3; no clear D gene. The germline V gene has CDR1 SGHTA and CDR2 FQGNSA. The CDR3 runs to 15 residues. Trimming pared 1 base from V and 0 bases from J, leaving 8 bases between. In DNA, the CDR3 is TGTGCCAGCAGCTTAGTGGCGACAAGCACAGATACGCAGTATTTT. Its translation: CASSLVATSTDTQYF.